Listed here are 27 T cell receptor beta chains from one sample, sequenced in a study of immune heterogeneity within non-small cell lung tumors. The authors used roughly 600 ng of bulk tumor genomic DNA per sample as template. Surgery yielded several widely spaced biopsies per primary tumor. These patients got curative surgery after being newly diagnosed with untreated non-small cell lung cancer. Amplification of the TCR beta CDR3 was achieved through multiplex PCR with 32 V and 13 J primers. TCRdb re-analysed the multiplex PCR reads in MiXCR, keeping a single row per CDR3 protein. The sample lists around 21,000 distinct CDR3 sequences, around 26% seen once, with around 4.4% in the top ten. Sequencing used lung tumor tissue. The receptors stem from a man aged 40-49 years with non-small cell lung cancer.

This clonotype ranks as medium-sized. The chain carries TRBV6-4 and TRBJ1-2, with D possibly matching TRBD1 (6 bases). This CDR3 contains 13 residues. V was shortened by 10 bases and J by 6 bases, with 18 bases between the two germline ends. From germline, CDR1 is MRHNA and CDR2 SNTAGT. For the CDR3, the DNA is TGTGCCACCAACAGGGACCTCATACATGGCTACACCTTC. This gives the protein CATNRDLIHGYTF.

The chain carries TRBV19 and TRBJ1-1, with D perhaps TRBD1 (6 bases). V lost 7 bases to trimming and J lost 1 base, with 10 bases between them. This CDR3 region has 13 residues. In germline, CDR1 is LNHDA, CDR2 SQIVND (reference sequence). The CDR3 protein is CASNRGWNTEAFF. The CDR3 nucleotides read TGTGCCAGTAATAGGGGGTGGAACACTGAAGCTTTCTTT.

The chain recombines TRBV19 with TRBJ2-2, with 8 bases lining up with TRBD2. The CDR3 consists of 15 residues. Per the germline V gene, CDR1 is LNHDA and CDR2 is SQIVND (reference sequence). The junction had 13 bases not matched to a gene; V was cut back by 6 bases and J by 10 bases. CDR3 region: CASSQGGSSGMELFF. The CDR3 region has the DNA TGTGCCAGTAGCCAAGGGGGTAGTAGCGGGATGGAGCTGTTTTTT.

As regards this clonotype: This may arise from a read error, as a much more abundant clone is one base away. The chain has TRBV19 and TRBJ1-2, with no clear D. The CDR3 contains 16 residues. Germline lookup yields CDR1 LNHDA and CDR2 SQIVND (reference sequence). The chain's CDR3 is CASSIRLSGRNCGYTF. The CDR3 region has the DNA TGTGCCAGTAGTATCCGTCTTTCGGGTAGGAACTGTGGCTACACCTTC.

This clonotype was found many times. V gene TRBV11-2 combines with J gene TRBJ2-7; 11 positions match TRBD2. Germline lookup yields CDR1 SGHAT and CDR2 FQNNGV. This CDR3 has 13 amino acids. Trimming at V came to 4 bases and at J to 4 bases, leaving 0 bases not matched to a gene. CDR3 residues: CASSWTSGYEQYF. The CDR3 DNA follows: TGTGCCAGCAGCTGGACTAGCGGGTACGAGCAGTACTTC.

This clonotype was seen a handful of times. CDR3 sequence reads: CASSRGYNEQFF. CDR3 bases: TGCGCCAGCAGTAGGGGCTACAATGAGCAGTTCTTC. The gene calls are TRBV5-1 and TRBJ2-1; D perhaps matches TRBD1 (5 bases). Per the germline V gene, CDR1 is SGHRS and CDR2 is YFSETQ. Trimming pared 5 bases from V and 3 bases from J, leaving 6 bases between. The CDR3 extends over 12 amino acids.

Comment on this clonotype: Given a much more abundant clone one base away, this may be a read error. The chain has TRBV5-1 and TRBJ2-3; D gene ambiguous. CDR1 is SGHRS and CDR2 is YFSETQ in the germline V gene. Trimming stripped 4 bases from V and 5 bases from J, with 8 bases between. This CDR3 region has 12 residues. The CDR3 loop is CASSATRDTQYF. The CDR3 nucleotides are TGCGCCAGCAGCGCAACCAGAGATACGCAGTATTTT.

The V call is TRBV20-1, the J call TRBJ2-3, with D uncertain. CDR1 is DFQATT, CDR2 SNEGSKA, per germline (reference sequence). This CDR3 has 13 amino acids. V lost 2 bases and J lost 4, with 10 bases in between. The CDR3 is CSARSPIADTQYF. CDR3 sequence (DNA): TGCAGTGCTAGATCTCCGATAGCAGATACGCAGTATTTT.

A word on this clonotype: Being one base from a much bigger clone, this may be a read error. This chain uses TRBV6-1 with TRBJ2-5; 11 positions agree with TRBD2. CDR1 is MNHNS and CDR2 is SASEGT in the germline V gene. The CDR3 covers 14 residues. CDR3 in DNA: TGTGACAGCAGTAGACAAGGGACTAGCGGATCCCAGTACTTC. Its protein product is CDSSRQGTSGSQYF.

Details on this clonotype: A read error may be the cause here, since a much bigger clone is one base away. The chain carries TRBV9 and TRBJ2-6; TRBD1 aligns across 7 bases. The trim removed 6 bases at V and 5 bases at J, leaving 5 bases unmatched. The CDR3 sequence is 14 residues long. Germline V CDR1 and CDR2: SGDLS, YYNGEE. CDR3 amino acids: CASTDRAWANVLTF. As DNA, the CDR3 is TGTGCCAGCACCGACAGGGCCTGGGCCAACGTCCTGACTTTC.

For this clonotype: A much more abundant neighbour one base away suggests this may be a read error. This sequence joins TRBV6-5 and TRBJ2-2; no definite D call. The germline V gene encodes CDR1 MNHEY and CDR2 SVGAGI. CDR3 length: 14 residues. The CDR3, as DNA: TGTGCCATCAGTTACGACGTGGGTGCCGGGGAGCTGTTTTTT. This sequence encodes CAISYDVGAGELFF.

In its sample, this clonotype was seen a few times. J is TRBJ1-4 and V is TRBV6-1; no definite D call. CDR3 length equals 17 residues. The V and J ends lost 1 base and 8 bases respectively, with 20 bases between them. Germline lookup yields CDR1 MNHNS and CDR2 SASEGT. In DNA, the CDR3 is TGTGCCAGCAGTGAAGTTTGGTTGGGCGCCTCAAGGGAAAAACTGTTTTTT. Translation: CASSEVWLGASREKLFF.

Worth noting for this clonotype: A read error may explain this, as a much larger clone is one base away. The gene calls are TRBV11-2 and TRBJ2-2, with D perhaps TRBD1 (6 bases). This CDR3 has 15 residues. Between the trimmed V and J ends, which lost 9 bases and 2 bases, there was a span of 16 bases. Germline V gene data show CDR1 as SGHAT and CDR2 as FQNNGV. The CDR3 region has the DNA TGTGCCAGAAGCCCAAACAGGGTTAACACCGGGGAGCTGTTTTTT. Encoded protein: CARSPNRVNTGELFF.

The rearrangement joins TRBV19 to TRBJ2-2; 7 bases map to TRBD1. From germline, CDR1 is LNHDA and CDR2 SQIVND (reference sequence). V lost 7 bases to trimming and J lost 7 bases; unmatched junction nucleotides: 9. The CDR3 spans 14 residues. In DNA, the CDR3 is TGTGCCAGTACCACCCGGGACAGCGGCGGGGAGCTGTTTTTT. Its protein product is CASTTRDSGGELFF.

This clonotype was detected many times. The CDR3 coding sequence is TGTGCCAGCAGCCTTACGACAGGGCCTACGGGAGAGCAGTACTTC. Protein sequence: CASSLTTGPTGEQYF. The chain combines TRBV7-9 with TRBJ2-7, with 7 nucleotides matching TRBD1. Germline assignment: CDR1 SEHNR and CDR2 FQNEAQ (reference sequence). The CDR3 extends over 15 amino acids. Trimming at V came to 5 bases and at J to 7 bases, leaving 14 bases not matched to a gene.

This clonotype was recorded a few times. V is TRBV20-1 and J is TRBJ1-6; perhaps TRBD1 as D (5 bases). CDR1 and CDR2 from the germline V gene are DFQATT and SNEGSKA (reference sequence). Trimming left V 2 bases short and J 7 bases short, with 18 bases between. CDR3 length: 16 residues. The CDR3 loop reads CSARKRAAGGNSPLHF. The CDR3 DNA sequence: TGCAGTGCTAGAAAGAGAGCCGCGGGGGGGAATTCACCCCTCCACTTT.

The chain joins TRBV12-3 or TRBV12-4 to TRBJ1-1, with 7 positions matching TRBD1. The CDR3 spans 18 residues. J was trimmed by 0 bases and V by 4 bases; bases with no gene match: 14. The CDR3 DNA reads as TGTGCCAGCAGTTCACCCCCGACAGGGAGGGGGATGAACACTGAAGCTTTCTTT. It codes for CASSSPPTGRGMNTEAFF.

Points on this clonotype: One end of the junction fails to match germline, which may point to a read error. The CDR3, as DNA: TGTGCCAGCAGTGAAGGGAGCCGGGGAGAAAAACTGCTTTTT. Translated: CASSEGSRGEKLLF. The rearrangement joins TRBV6-1 to TRBJ1-4; no clear D gene. The V gene's germline CDR1 is MNHNS and CDR2 SASEGT. The CDR3 is 14 amino acids.

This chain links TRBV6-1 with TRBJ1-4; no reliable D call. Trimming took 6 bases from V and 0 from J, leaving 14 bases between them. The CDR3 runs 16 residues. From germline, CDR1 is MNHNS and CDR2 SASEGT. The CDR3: CASRALLQSTNEKLFF. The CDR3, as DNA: TGTGCCAGCAGAGCCTTACTACAGTCAACTAATGAAAAACTGTTTTTT.

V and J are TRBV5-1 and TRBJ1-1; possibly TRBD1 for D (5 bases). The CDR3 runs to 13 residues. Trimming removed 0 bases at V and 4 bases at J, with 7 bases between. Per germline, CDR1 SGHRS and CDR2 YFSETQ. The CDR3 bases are TGCGCCAGCAGCTTGGCGCAGGGCACTGAAGCTTTCTTT. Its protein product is CASSLAQGTEAFF.

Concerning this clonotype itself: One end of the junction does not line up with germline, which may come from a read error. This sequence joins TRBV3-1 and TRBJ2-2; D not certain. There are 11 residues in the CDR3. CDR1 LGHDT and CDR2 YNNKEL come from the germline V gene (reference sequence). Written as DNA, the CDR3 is TGTGCCAACAGCCATACCGGGGAGCTGTTTTTT. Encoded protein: CANSHTGELFF.

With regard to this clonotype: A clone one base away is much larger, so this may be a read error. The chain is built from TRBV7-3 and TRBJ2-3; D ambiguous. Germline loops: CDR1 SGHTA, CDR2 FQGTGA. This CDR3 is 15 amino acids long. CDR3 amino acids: CARSLRKTGTDTQYF. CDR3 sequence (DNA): TGTGCCAGAAGCTTACGGAAGACGGGCACAGATACGCAGTATTTT.

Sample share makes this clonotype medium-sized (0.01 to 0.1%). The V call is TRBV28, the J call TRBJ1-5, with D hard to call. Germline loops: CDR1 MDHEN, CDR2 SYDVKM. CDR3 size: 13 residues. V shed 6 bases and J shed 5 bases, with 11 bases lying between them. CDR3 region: CASSFQTDQPQHF. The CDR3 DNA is TGTGCCAGCAGCTTTCAGACGGATCAGCCCCAGCATTTT. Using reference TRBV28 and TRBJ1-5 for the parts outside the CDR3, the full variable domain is DVKVTQSSRYLVKRTGEKVFLECVQDMDHENMFWYRQDPGLGLRLIYFSYDVKMKEKGDIPEGYSVSREKKERFSLILESASTNQTSMYLCASSFQTDQPQHFGDGTRLSIL.

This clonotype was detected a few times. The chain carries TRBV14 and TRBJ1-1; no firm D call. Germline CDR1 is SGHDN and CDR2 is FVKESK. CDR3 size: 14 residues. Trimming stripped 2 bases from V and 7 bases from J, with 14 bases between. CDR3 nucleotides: TGTGCCAGCAGCCAATTCCCCGGACTATTTGAAGCTTTCTTT. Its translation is CASSQFPGLFEAFF.

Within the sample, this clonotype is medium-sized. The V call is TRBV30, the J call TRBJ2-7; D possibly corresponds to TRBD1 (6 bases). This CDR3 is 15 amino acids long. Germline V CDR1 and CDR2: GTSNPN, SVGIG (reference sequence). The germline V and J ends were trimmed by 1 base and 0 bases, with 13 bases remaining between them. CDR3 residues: CAWSEGTTLSYEQYF. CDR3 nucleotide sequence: TGTGCCTGGAGTGAGGGGACAACCCTCTCCTACGAGCAGTACTTC.

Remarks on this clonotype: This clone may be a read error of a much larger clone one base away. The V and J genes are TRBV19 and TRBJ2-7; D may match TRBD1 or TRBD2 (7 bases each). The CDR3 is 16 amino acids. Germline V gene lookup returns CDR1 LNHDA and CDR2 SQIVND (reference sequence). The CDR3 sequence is CANSPWGGGTTYEQYF. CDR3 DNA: TGTGCCAATAGTCCCTGGGGAGGGGGCACTACCTACGAGCAGTACTTC. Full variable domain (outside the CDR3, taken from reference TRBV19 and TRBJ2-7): DGGITQSPKYLFRKEGQNVTLSCEQNLNHDAMYWYRQDPGQGLRLIYYSQIVNDFQKGDIAEGYSVSREKKESFPLTVTSAQKNPTAFYLCANSPWGGGTTYEQYFGPGTRLTVT.

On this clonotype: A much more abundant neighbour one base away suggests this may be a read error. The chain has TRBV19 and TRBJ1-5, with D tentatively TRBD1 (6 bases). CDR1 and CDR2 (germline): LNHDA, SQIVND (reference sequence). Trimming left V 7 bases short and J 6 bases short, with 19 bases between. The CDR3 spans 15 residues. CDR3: CASMVGGRTGQPQHF. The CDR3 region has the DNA TGTGCCAGTATGGTGGGGGGGCGGACGGGTCAGCCCCAGCATTTT.